The clone carrying this T cell receptor beta chain was observed a few times. Its antigen remains unknown. The junction differs from germline at one of its ends, possibly a read error. The sample belongs to a study of T cells in Graves' hyperthyroidism and ophthalmopathy. Study outcomes and limitations: Blood samples included most of the expanded thyroid clonotypes exceeding 0.001.

The CDR3 contains 16 residues. Per germline, CDR1 LGHDT and CDR2 YNNKEL (reference sequence). RNA transcripts were the template for amplifying TCR beta CDR3 regions. RT-PCR in the first round (using the HTBI primer set) targeted the TCR CDR3. TCRdb analysed the multiplex PCR reads with MiXCR anew, one entry per CDR3 protein. The repertoire includes some 530,000 distinct CDR3 sequences, roughly 23% of them detected once, and around 54% sits in the top ten. The cohort's ophthalmopathy patients, a group with duration under 3 months, had a Clinical Activity Score of at least 3 and a NOSPECS grade of at least 4.

The receptor's source is an older woman with Graves' ophthalmopathy. The chain joins TRBV3-1 to TRBJ1-1; TRBD1 is a possible D gene (6 bases). The material sequenced was blood. CDR3 in amino acids: CAGSLAGTLMNTEAFF. CDR3 coding DNA: TGCGCCGGCAGCCTTGCCGGGACACTGATGAACACTGAAGCTTTCTTT.